The 7 T cell receptor beta chains presented below share a single source sample, sequenced in a study of T cells after yellow fever vaccination. TCRdb re-analysed the 5' RACE reads in MiXCR, keeping a single row per CDR3 protein. The sample holds some 320,000 distinct CDR3 sequences, over 3.5% seen once. The sequences come from PBMCs, collected 5 days after the yellow fever booster vaccination. These receptor sequences come from a man younger than 35 who received the YFV17D yellow fever vaccine.

This clonotype was picked up many times. The chain recombines TRBV12-5 with TRBJ1-1; D perhaps matches TRBD1 (6 bases). The CDR3 runs 14 residues. Germline-derived CDR1 and CDR2 are LGHNT and FRNRAP. V was pared by 5 bases and J by 3 bases, with 13 bases between. The CDR3 reads CASGRGGADTEAFF. CDR3 bases: TGTGCTAGTGGTCGAGGGGGTGCGGACACTGAAGCTTTCTTT.

This chain connects TRBV12-3 or TRBV12-4 to TRBJ1-4; D is ambiguous. The CDR3 has 13 residues. V lost 4 bases and J 5 bases, leaving 8 bases between the germline ends. The CDR3 nucleotides are TGTGCCAGCAGTTACACGGGAAATGAAAAACTGTTTTTT. Translation: CASSYTGNEKLFF.

This chain uses TRBV7-2 with TRBJ2-1; 8 bases match TRBD2. Trimming at V came to 0 bases and at J to 14 bases, leaving 6 bases not matched to a gene. CDR1 SGHTA and CDR2 FQGNSA come from the germline V gene. The CDR3 has 13 amino acids. Here the CDR3 reads CASSLAMSGGEFF. The CDR3 DNA reads as TGTGCCAGCAGCTTAGCCATGTCGGGAGGGGAGTTCTTC.

This clonotype has ten or more counts. The rearrangement joins TRBV7-6 to TRBJ2-5, with D possibly TRBD2 on 6 matching bases. Germline CDR1 reads SGHVS; CDR2 reads FNYEAQ. The CDR3 has 15 residues. The V and J ends lost 5 bases and 7 bases respectively, with 20 bases between them. The CDR3 sequence is CASSPDGGVVGTQYF. The CDR3 bases are TGTGCCAGCAGCCCCGATGGCGGGGTGGTAGGGACCCAGTACTTC.

This clonotype was seen more than once but under ten times. This CDR3 is CATSFPGGVYNEQFF. For the CDR3, the DNA is TGTGCCACCTCTTTCCCAGGGGGTGTCTACAATGAGCAGTTCTTC. The chain is built from TRBV19 and TRBJ2-1; 7 nucleotides agree with TRBD1. Germline V gives CDR1 LNHDA, CDR2 SQIVND (reference sequence). J lost 3 bases, V lost 10 bases, and 12 bases had no gene match. The CDR3 runs 15 residues. Full variable domain (outside the CDR3, taken from reference TRBV19 and TRBJ2-1): DGGITQSPKYLFRKEGQNVTLSCEQNLNHDAMYWYRQDPGQGLRLIYYSQIVNDFQKGDIAEGYSVSREKKESFPLTVTSAQKNPTAFYLCATSFPGGVYNEQFFGPGTRLTVL.

V and J are TRBV6-5 and TRBJ2-5; 8 nucleotides agree with TRBD2. The germline gives CDR1 MNHEY, CDR2 SVGAGI. Trimming removed 9 bases from V and 9 bases from J; junction bases left unmatched: 15. The CDR3 runs to 14 residues. CDR3 in amino acids: CASRGLAGPGAQYF. The CDR3 DNA follows: TGTGCCAGTCGGGGGCTAGCGGGTCCCGGAGCCCAGTACTTC.

V gene TRBV7-9 combines with J gene TRBJ2-1; no clear D. Germline V gene lookup returns CDR1 SEHNR and CDR2 FQNEAQ (reference sequence). Deletions cut 1 base from V and 12 bases from J, with 7 bases between. The CDR3 has 11 amino acids. CDR3 DNA: TGTGCCAGCAGCTTAGAGGGATCGCAGTTCTTC. This gives the protein CASSLEGSQFF.